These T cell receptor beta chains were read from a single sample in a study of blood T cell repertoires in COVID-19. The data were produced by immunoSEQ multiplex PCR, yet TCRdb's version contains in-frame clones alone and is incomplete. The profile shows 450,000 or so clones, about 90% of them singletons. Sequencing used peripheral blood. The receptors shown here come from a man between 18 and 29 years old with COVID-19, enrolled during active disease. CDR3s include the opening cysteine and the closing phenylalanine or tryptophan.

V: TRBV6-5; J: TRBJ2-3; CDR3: CASSYTRQLDTQYF
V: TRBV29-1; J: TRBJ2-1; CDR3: CSVLQGAYNEQFF
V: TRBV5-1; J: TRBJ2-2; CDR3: CASSSVPSNTGELFF
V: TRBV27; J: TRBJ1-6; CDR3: CASSLIQGIGSPLHF
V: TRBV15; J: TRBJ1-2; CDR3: CATSRDNNYGYTF
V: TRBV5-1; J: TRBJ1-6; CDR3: CASSSGQGAVDSPLHF
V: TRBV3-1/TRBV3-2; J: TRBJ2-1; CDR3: CASSQIALLAGAGNEQFF
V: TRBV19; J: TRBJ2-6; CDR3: CASSTDRGLSWANVLTF
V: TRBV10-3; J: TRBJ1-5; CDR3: CAISESGGDQPQHF
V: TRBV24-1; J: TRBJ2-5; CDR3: CATSDSKTGRTYETQYF
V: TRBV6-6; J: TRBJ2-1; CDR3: CASSPTEREIGNEQFF
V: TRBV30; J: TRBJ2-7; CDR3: CAWTPGHPYEQYF
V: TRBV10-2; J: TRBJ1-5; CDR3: CASGTGTYQPQHF
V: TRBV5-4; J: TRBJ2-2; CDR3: CASSLGRGDTGELFF
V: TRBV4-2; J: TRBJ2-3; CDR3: CASGDQQGPDTQYF
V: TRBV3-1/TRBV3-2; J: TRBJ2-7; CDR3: CASSPGTGDHEQYF